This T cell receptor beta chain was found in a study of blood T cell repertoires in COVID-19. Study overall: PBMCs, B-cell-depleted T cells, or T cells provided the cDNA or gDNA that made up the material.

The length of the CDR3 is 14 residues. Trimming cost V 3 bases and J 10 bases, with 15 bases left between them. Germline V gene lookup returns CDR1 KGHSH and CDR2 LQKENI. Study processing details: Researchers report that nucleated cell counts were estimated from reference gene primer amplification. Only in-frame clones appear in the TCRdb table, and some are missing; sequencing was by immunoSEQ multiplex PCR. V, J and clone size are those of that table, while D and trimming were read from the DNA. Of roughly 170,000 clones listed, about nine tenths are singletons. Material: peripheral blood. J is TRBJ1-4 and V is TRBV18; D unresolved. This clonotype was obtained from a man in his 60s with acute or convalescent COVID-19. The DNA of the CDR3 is TGTGCCAGCTCACCTTCAGCGGAAGGGAGAAAACTGTTTTTT. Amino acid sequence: CASSPSAEGRKLFF. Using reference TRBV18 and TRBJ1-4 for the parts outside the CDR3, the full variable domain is NAGVMQNPRHLVRRRGQEARLRCSPMKGHSHVYWYRQLPEEGLKFMVYLQKENIIDESGMPKERFSAEFPKEGPSILRIQQVVRGDSAAYFCASSPSAEGRKLFFGSGTQLSVL.